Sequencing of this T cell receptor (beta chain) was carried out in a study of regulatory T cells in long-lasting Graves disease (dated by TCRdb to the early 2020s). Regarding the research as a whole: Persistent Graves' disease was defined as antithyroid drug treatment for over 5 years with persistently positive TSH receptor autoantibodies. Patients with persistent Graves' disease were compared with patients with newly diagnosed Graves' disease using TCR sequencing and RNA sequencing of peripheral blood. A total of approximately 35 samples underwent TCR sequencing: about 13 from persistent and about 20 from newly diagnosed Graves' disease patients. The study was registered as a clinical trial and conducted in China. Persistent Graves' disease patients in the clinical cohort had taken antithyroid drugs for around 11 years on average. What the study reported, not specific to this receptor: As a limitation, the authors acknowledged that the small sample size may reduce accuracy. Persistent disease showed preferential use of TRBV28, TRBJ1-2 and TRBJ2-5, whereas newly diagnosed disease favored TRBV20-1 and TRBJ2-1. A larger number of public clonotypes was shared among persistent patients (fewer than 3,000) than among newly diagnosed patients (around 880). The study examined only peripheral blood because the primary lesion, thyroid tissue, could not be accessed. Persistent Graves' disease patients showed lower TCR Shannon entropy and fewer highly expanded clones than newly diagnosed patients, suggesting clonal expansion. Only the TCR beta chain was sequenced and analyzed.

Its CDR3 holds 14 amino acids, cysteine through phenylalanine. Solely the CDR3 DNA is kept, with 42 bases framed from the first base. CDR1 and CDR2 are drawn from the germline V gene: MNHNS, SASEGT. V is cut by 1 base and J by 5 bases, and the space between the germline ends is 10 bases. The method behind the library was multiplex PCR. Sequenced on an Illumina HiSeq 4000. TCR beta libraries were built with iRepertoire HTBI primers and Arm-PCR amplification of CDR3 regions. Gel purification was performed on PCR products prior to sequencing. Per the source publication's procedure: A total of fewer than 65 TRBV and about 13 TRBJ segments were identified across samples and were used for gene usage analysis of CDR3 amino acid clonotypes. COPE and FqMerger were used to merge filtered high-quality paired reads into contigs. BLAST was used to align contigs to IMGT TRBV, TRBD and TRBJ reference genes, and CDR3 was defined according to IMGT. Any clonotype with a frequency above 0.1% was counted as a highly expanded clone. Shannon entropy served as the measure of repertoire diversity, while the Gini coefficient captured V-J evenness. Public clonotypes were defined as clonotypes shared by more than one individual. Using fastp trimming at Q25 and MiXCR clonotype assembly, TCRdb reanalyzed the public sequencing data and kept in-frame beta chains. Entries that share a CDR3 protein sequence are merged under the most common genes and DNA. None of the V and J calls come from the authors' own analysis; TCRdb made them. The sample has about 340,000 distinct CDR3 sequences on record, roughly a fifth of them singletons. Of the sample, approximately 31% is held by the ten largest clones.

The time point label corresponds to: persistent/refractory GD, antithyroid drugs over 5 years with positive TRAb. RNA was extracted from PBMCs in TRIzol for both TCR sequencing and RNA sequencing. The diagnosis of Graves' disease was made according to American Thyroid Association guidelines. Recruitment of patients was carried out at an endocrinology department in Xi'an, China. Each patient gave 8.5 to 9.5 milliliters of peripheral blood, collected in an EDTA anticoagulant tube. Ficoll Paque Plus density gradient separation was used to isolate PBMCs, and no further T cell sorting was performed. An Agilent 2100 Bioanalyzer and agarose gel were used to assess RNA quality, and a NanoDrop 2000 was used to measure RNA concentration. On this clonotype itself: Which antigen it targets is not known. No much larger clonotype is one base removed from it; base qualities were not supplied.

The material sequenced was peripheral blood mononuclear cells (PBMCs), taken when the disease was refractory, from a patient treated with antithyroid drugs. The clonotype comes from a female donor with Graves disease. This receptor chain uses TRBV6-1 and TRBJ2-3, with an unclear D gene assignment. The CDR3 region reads CASSEGGWGDTQYF. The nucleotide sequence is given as TGTGCCAGCAGTGAAGGTGGCTGGGGAGATACGCAGTATTTT.